Listed here are 18 T cell receptor beta chains from one sample, sequenced in a study of blood T cell repertoires in COVID-19. Produced via immunoSEQ multiplex PCR; TCRdb's table is partial and in-frame only. The sample shows over 300,000 clones, around 90% of them seen only once. Source material: peripheral blood. The source of these receptors is a man in his forties with acute or convalescent COVID-19.

CDR3 nucleotide sequence: TGTGCCAGCAGTGAGACAGAGAGCTCCTACAATGAGCAGTTCTTC. Amino acids: CASSETESSYNEQFF. The gene calls are TRBV2 and TRBJ2-1, with a weak D call TRBD1 (5 bases). Trimming pared 3 bases from V and 0 bases from J, leaving 9 bases between. Germline assignment: CDR1 SNHLY and CDR2 FYNNEI. The CDR3 spans 15 residues.

V is TRBV2 and J is TRBJ1-1; 7 bases align to TRBD1. This CDR3 is built from 13 residues. CDR1 and CDR2 (germline): SNHLY, FYNNEI. The J segment lost 5 bases and the V segment lost 5 bases, leaving 5 bases of the junction unmatched. The CDR3 DNA is TGTGCCAGCAGTCTGACAGGGTCGACTGAAGCTTTCTTT. The encoded protein is CASSLTGSTEAFF. Full variable domain (rest looked up from reference TRBV2 and TRBJ1-1): EPEVTQTPSHQVTQMGQEVILRCVPISNHLYFYWYRQILGQKVEFLVSFYNNEISEKSEIFDDQFSVERPDGSNFTLKIRSTKLEDSAMYFCASSLTGSTEAFFGQGTRLTVV.

The chain employs TRBV9 and TRBJ1-3; D call uncertain. The CDR3 is made up of 17 amino acids. Germline V gene sequence: CDR1 SGDLS, CDR2 YYNGEE. V lost 3 bases and J lost 0, with 16 bases in between. The CDR3 bases are TGTGCCAGCAGCGCATCTCCTGGGGAGGGCTCTGGAAACACCATATATTTT. Encoded protein: CASSASPGEGSGNTIYF.

The chain carries TRBV27 and TRBJ1-1, with D possibly being TRBD1 (5 bases). CDR1 is MNHEY, CDR2 SMNVEV, per germline (reference sequence). This CDR3 spans 15 amino acids. Trimming left V 6 bases short and J 5 bases short, with 19 bases between. The CDR3 sequence: CASRTSGGPGTEAFF. CDR3 sequence (DNA): TGTGCCAGCAGAACTTCGGGGGGTCCGGGGACTGAAGCTTTCTTT.

This chain uses TRBV12-1 with TRBJ2-7; TRBD1 is taken as the D call from the table, unchecked against the DNA. TRBV12-1 constitutes a pseudogene. This CDR3 region has 15 residues. CDR3 amino acids: CASSFRQGATYEQYF. CDR3 nucleotide sequence: TGTGCCAGCAGCTTCCGACAGGGTGCGACGTACGAGCAGTACTTC.

The chain uses TRBV7-2 and TRBJ2-7; 9 nucleotides match TRBD2. Trimming cost V 1 base and J 3 bases; bases outside gene matches: 7. The CDR3 is made up of 16 amino acids. Per germline, CDR1 SGHTA and CDR2 FQGNSA. The CDR3 loop is CASSLVAGGPIYEQYF. In DNA form, the CDR3 reads TGTGCCAGCAGCTTAGTGGCGGGGGGGCCCATCTACGAGCAGTACTTC.

This chain joins TRBV19 and TRBJ1-5; unclear D gene. Looked up from germline, CDR1 is LNHDA and CDR2 is SQIVND (reference sequence). CDR3 size: 13 residues. Deletions cut 6 bases from V and 8 bases from J, with 14 bases between. The CDR3: CASSLQIREPQHF. Here the CDR3 DNA reads TGTGCCAGTAGCCTCCAAATTCGGGAGCCCCAGCATTTT.

The V and J genes are TRBV9 and TRBJ2-5, with 12 bases lining up with TRBD2. The CDR3 has 18 residues. CDR1 is SGDLS and CDR2 is YYNGEE in the germline V gene. Unmatched junction bases numbered 11, after V lost 0 bases and J lost 5 bases. CDR3 sequence reads: CASSVGTSGNWAGETQYF. The DNA for the CDR3 is TGTGCCAGCAGCGTAGGGACTAGCGGGAATTGGGCCGGGGAGACCCAGTACTTC.

This chain uses TRBV5-1 with TRBJ2-5; TRBD2 matches at 13 bases. V trimming: 4 bases; J trimming: 5 bases; junction bases outside the gene matches: 8. This CDR3 has 16 residues. Germline V CDR1 and CDR2: SGHRS, YFSETQ. The CDR3 loop reads CASSIGLAGVWETQYF. In DNA form, the CDR3 reads TGCGCCAGCAGCATAGGACTAGCGGGGGTGTGGGAGACCCAGTACTTC.

This clone was counted a few times. The genes are TRBV10-3 and TRBJ2-7; TRBD1 might be the D (5 bases). CDR1 and CDR2 from the germline V gene are ENHRY and SYGVKD. The CDR3 has 12 amino acids. Trimming left V 3 bases short and J 5 bases short, with 8 bases between. As DNA, the CDR3 is TGTGCCATCAGTGACAGGGAAAACGAGCAGTACTTC. Encoded protein: CAISDRENEQYF.

The chain links TRBV19 to TRBJ1-1, with D tentatively TRBD1 (6 bases). The CDR3 spans 16 residues. From germline, CDR1 is LNHDA and CDR2 SQIVND (reference sequence). V was trimmed by 3 bases and J by 1 base, leaving 15 bases between them. In DNA form, the CDR3 reads TGTGCCAGTAGTATCAGCGGGGGGCGCGGGAACACTGAAGCTTTCTTT. Translating gives CASSISGGRGNTEAFF.

The chain has TRBV6-6 and TRBJ1-1; no definite D call. CDR3 length equals 12 residues. Per the germline V gene, CDR1 is MNHNY and CDR2 is SVGAGI (reference sequence). V lost 6 bases, J lost 2 bases, and 7 bases lay in between. In DNA form, the CDR3 reads TGTGCCAGCAGGCCCAGTAACACTGAAGCTTTCTTT. It encodes CASRPSNTEAFF.

The chain uses TRBV5-8 and TRBJ2-5, with 10 bases fitting TRBD2. Germline CDR1 SGHTS, CDR2 YDEGEE. The ends lost 3 bases at V and 3 bases at J; junction bases unmatched: 5. The CDR3 extends over 15 amino acids. CDR3 region: CASSSLAGEKETQYF. Written as DNA, the CDR3 is TGTGCCAGCAGCTCTCTAGCGGGGGAAAAAGAGACCCAGTACTTC.

The chain links TRBV28 to TRBJ1-6, with 9 bases fitting TRBD1. The CDR3 runs to 16 residues. Germline V gives CDR1 MDHEN, CDR2 SYDVKM. Trimming took 9 bases from V and 10 from J; bases not matched to a gene: 16. CDR3 DNA: TGTGCCAGTTTGGAACCGGGACAGGGACCCCGGTCACCCCTCCACTTT. It is translated as CASLEPGQGPRSPLHF.

The chain links TRBV7-2 to TRBJ2-7, with 14 bases matching TRBD2. Unmatched junction bases numbered 6, after V lost 5 bases and J lost 3 bases. This CDR3 has 16 residues. In germline, CDR1 is SGHTA, CDR2 FQGNSA. The CDR3 DNA is TGTGCCAGCAGCCCGGGACTAGCGGGGGCCCTCTACGAGCAGTACTTC. It translates to CASSPGLAGALYEQYF.

This clone was counted a few times. This chain joins TRBV11-3 and TRBJ2-7, with D possibly being TRBD1 (6 bases). CDR1 is SGHNT and CDR2 is YENEEA in the germline V gene. The CDR3 is 18 amino acids. Trimming took off 3 bases at V and 2 bases at J, with 23 bases between the two ends. The CDR3 nucleotides are TGTGCCAGCAGCTTGCTACATGGGGCTTCGGGACATGCCTACGAGCAGTACTTC. It specifies CASSLLHGASGHAYEQYF. Filled out from reference TRBV11-3 and TRBJ2-7, the complete variable domain reads EAGVVQSPRYKIIEKKQPVAFWCNPISGHNTLYWYLQNLGQGPELLIRYENEEAVDDSQLPKDRFSAERLKGVDSTLKIQPAELGDSAVYLCASSLLHGASGHAYEQYFGPGTRLTVT.

This chain joins TRBV12-3 or TRBV12-4 and TRBJ2-7, with 7 bases aligning to TRBD1. V lost 6 bases and J lost 2; bases outside the gene matches: 4. The CDR3 loop spans 13 amino acids. In DNA form, the CDR3 reads TGTGCCAGCAGCCGGGACAGCACCTACGAGCAGTACTTC. Protein: CASSRDSTYEQYF.

This clone was counted a single time. This chain connects TRBV6-6 to TRBJ1-2; 10 bases are a match to TRBD1. The CDR3 length is 19 residues. The germline V gene encodes CDR1 MNHNY and CDR2 SVGAGI (reference sequence). Trimming removed 6 bases from V and 3 bases from J; junction bases left unmatched: 19. The CDR3 nucleotides read TGTGCCAGCAGCTCCCCTCGTTGGCGGTCGGACAGGGGGGACTATGGCTACACCTTC. Residues: CASSSPRWRSDRGDYGYTF.